Listed below are T cell receptor beta chains from one sample, sequenced in a study of vaccination and CD4 T cells after COVID-19. One entry per CDR3 protein, called by TCRdb with MiXCR from the PCR reads. The table shows fewer than 25,000 distinct CDR3 sequences, with less than 50% occurring only once. For these receptors, no antigen is known. Sequenced sample: CD4+ T cells from blood, cultured in vitro. The receptors derive from a human donor who had recovered from COVID-19. The CDR3 runs from the conserved cysteine through the conserved F or W. A D gene is named only where the DNA matches it firmly. Only some rows state a clone size, as once, few, many or a class for expanded clones.

length	size	J	D	V	DNA	CDR3
15	NA	TRBJ2-5	NA	TRBV3-1	TGTGCCAGCAGCCCAGGGGGGTTTTCGGAAGAGACCCAGTACTTC	CASSPGGFSEETQYF
12	NA	TRBJ1-2	NA	TRBV10-3	TGTGCGAGCACCGGGACATCCCTTGGCTACACCTTC	CASTGTSLGYTF
16	few	TRBJ1-5	NA	TRBV6-1	TGTGCCCGCCCGGGGGGCAGCAAGTATAGCAATCAGCCCCAGCATTTT	CARPGGSKYSNQPQHF
16	NA	TRBJ1-1	NA	TRBV21-1	TGTGCCAGCAGCAGCTCGCCGGGGGGGAGGAACACTGAAGCTTTCTTT	CASSSSPGGRNTEAFF
12	few	TRBJ1-2	NA	TRBV5-1	TGCGCCAGCAGCTTCATTGGTGGAGGCTACACCTTC	CASSFIGGGYTF
16	NA	TRBJ1-1	NA	TRBV7-2	TGTGCCAGCAGCCGAATCGGGTCCACAGCAGTCACTGAAGCTTTCTTT	CASSRIGSTAVTEAFF
11	few	TRBJ2-3	NA	TRBV6-5	TGTGCCAGCAGTTACTCTGATACGCAGTATTTT	CASSYSDTQYF
15	NA	TRBJ2-1	TRBD2	TRBV20-1	TGCAGTGCTAGGTCTAGCGGGAGGGATTTCAATGAGCAGTTCTTC	CSARSSGRDFNEQFF
13	few	TRBJ1-5	NA	TRBV12-3/TRBV12-4	TGTGCCAGCAGGACAGGTAGCAATCAGCCCCAGCATTTT	CASRTGSNQPQHF
14	NA	TRBJ1-2	NA	TRBV20-1	TGCAGTGCTACTCCCCTACAGGGACCTGGGGGCTACACCTTC	CSATPLQGPGGYTF
13	NA	TRBJ2-7	TRBD1	TRBV27	TGTGCCAGCAGTCAAGCGACAGGGGGCCCCTCCTTCTTC	CASSQATGGPSFF
13	few	TRBJ1-1	NA	TRBV12-3/TRBV12-4	TGTGCCAGCAGTTTGGCGGGGAACACTGAAGCTTTCTTT	CASSLAGNTEAFF
15	NA	TRBJ2-2	TRBD2	TRBV6-4	TGTGCCAGCAGTGACTCTAGCGGGGACACCGGGGAGCTGTTTTTT	CASSDSSGDTGELFF
16	NA	TRBJ2-2	TRBD1	TRBV12-3/TRBV12-4	TGTGCCAGCAGTAACGGACAGGGGAGTAAAACCGGGGAGCTGTTTTTT	CASSNGQGSKTGELFF
16	few	TRBJ2-1	TRBD1	TRBV6-1	TGTGCCAGCAGTACCTATGGACAGGGGGCGGACAATGAGCAGTTCTTC	CASSTYGQGADNEQFF
15	few	TRBJ1-5	NA	TRBV6-5	TGTGCCAGCAGTTCCTCGGGGCCGGATACTCAGCCCCAGCATTTT	CASSSSGPDTQPQHF
13	few	TRBJ2-3	NA	TRBV10-2	TGCGCCAGCATAGAGAGGACAGCAGATACGCAGTATTTT	CASIERTADTQYF
13	NA	TRBJ2-2	NA	TRBV24-1	TGTGCCCCAGCGGCGGAGAACACCGGGGAGCTGTTTTTT	CAPAAENTGELFF
13	NA	TRBJ1-3	NA	TRBV7-9	TGTGCCAGCAGCTTAGCCTTGGTAAACACCATATATTTT	CASSLALVNTIYF
15	few	TRBJ1-2	NA	TRBV18	TGTGCCAGCTCACCACAGGGGGTCTCGGGGTATGGCTACACCTTC	CASSPQGVSGYGYTF
15	NA	TRBJ2-3	TRBD1	TRBV6-5	TGTGCCAGCAGTTACTCAGGGGGCCCCACAGATACGCAGTATTTT	CASSYSGGPTDTQYF
15	NA	TRBJ2-1	NA	TRBV20-1	TGCAGTGCTACTAACCTGAAGAGCGGCTACAATGAGCAGTTCTTC	CSATNLKSGYNEQFF
14	NA	TRBJ2-1	NA	TRBV12-3/TRBV12-4	TGTGCCAGTGCAAACCTAGGACTTCGCAATGAGCAGTTCTTC	CASANLGLRNEQFF
13	once	TRBJ2-3	NA	TRBV6-5	TGTGCCAGCAGTTCCCAGGGGACTGGGACGCAGTATTTT	CASSSQGTGTQYF
13	few	TRBJ1-1	NA	TRBV20-1	TGCAGTGCTAGAGACCTAGGCGGCACTGAAGCTTTCTTT	CSARDLGGTEAFF
14	NA	TRBJ1-1	NA	TRBV5-1	TGCGCCAGCAGCTTACAGCCCACGAACACTGAAGCTTTCTTT	CASSLQPTNTEAFF
16	few	TRBJ2-3	TRBD2	TRBV6-4	TGTGCCAGCAGTGACTCGGGACTAGCGCCCGCAGATACGCAGTATTTT	CASSDSGLAPADTQYF